A selection of T cell receptor beta chains follows, all from one sample in a study of T cell changes during pregnancy in multiple sclerosis. Data came from immunoSEQ multiplex PCR; TCRdb stores just in-frame clones and leaves some out. The sample has 50,000 to 75,000 clones; roughly 91% are singletons. The sequenced sample was peripheral blood, obtained in the third trimester of pregnancy. The receptors shown here come from a female donor in good health, enrolled as a control in a pregnancy study. Both conserved end residues are part of each CDR3. The D gene is left open where the match is weak. Clone size, where shown, is once, few, many, or a class for clones that have expanded.

>TRBJ1-2|NA|TRBD1|TRBV6-5
CASSRGTGSHYTF
TGTGCCAGCAGTAGAGGGACAGGGTCCCACTACACCTTC
>TRBJ2-3|NA|NA|TRBV5-1
CASSLSEEDTQYF
TGCGCCAGCAGCTTGTCAGAGGAGGATACGCAGTATTTT
>TRBJ1-5|NA|NA|TRBV19
CASRPEEQNQPQHF
TGTGCCAGTAGGCCAGAAGAACAAAATCAGCCCCAGCATTTT
>TRBJ2-7|NA|TRBD1|TRBV19
CASSPGTGRSYEQYF
TGTGCCAGTAGTCCCGGGACAGGGCGCTCCTACGAGCAGTACTTC
>TRBJ2-7|NA|NA|TRBV11-1
CASSLGRDQVRAQYF
TGTGCCAGCAGCTTGGGGCGTGACCAGGTTCGGGCGCAGTACTTC
>TRBJ1-2|once|NA|TRBV7-3
CASSLQDRGYGYTF
TGTGCCAGCAGCCTCCAGGACCGCGGGTATGGCTACACCTTC
>TRBJ2-1|once|NA|TRBV5-6
CASSSPGLVGNEQFF
TGTGCCAGCAGCTCACCGGGACTCGTGGGGAATGAGCAGTTCTTC
>TRBJ2-2|NA|TRBD1|TRBV5-1
CASSVDRPNTGELFF
TGCGCCAGCAGCGTGGACAGGCCGAACACCGGGGAGCTGTTTTTT
>TRBJ2-1|NA|NA|TRBV9
CASSDQYNEQFF
TGTGCCAGCAGCGATCAGTACAATGAGCAGTTCTTC
>TRBJ2-4|once|TRBD2|TRBV13
CASSLGTSGELAKNIQYF
TGTGCCAGCAGCTTAGGTACTAGCGGGGAACTAGCCAAAAACATTCAGTACTTC
>TRBJ2-7|NA|NA|TRBV6-1
CASSEGPQGAYEQYF
TGTGCCAGCAGTGAAGGGCCCCAGGGCGCCTACGAGCAGTACTTC
>TRBJ2-1|NA|NA|TRBV11-3
CASSPTGLNNEQFF
TGTGCCAGCAGCCCCACGGGGTTGAACAATGAGCAGTTCTTC
>TRBJ1-1|NA|TRBD1|TRBV19
CASQGGQGITEAFF
TGTGCCAGTCAGGGGGGACAGGGTATCACTGAAGCTTTCTTT
>TRBJ2-3|NA|TRBD2|TRBV6-4
CASSVHPLAGGSSTDTQYF
TGTGCCAGCAGTGTTCACCCACTAGCGGGAGGATCTAGCACAGATACGCAGTATTTT
>TRBJ2-1|few|TRBD2|TRBV6-6
CAAGGFYNEQFF
TGTGCAGCGGGAGGGTTCTACAATGAGCAGTTCTTC